This is a list of T cell receptor beta chains from one sample in a study of CD8 T cells in Susac syndrome. TCRdb processed the immunoSEQ multiplex PCR reads anew with MiXCR; each CDR3 protein has one entry. The sample consists of 100,000 to 150,000 distinct CDR3 sequences, 90% to 95% of them appearing once. The sequenced material came from CD4+ T cells from PBMCs. The receptor source for this set is a human donor in good health. Both conserved end residues are part of each CDR3. D genes are given only for firm matches.

CDR3aa: CSVDRLSNQPQHF
d_gene: NA
v_gene: TRBV29-1
j_gene: TRBJ1-5

CDR3aa: CASSPPATDTQYF
d_gene: NA
v_gene: TRBV18
j_gene: TRBJ2-3

CDR3aa: CASGPRSGRSSYEQYF
d_gene: TRBD2
v_gene: TRBV3-1
j_gene: TRBJ2-7

CDR3aa: CATSRDGKYQPQHF
d_gene: NA
v_gene: TRBV15
j_gene: TRBJ1-5

CDR3aa: CAIMASGNDIQYF
d_gene: TRBD2
v_gene: TRBV10-3
j_gene: TRBJ2-4

CDR3aa: CASSLTGGVTNEQFF
d_gene: TRBD1
v_gene: TRBV5-6
j_gene: TRBJ2-1

CDR3aa: CASSPGQGGETQYF
d_gene: TRBD1
v_gene: TRBV7-9
j_gene: TRBJ2-5

CDR3aa: CASSLLAGGLSTGELFF
d_gene: TRBD2
v_gene: TRBV5-1
j_gene: TRBJ2-2

CDR3aa: CASSLVGEAQYF
d_gene: NA
v_gene: TRBV5-1
j_gene: TRBJ2-5

CDR3aa: CASTQGQVNTGELFF
d_gene: TRBD1
v_gene: TRBV5-1
j_gene: TRBJ2-2

CDR3aa: CSVEGQLNTEAFF
d_gene: TRBD1
v_gene: TRBV29-1
j_gene: TRBJ1-1

CDR3aa: CASRQRLRTSDTQYF
d_gene: NA
v_gene: TRBV3-1
j_gene: TRBJ2-3

CDR3aa: CASSPGTAKNIQYF
d_gene: NA
v_gene: TRBV5-1
j_gene: TRBJ2-4

CDR3aa: CASSSRTSGEETQYF
d_gene: TRBD2
v_gene: TRBV5-1
j_gene: TRBJ2-5

CDR3aa: CASSWTVNTEAFF
d_gene: NA
v_gene: TRBV5-1
j_gene: TRBJ1-1

CDR3aa: CAISESGNIQYF
d_gene: NA
v_gene: TRBV10-3
j_gene: TRBJ2-4

CDR3aa: CASSRLERGPYNEQFF
d_gene: NA
v_gene: TRBV5-1
j_gene: TRBJ2-1

CDR3aa: CASSTGLLNEAFF
d_gene: NA
v_gene: TRBV7-2
j_gene: TRBJ1-1

CDR3aa: CASEGGSGANVLTF
d_gene: NA
v_gene: TRBV19
j_gene: TRBJ2-6

CDR3aa: CASSEDWGNTIYF
d_gene: NA
v_gene: TRBV2
j_gene: TRBJ1-3

CDR3aa: CASSTGTEPIYEQYF
d_gene: NA
v_gene: TRBV19
j_gene: TRBJ2-7

CDR3aa: CAINRLAATYNEQFF
d_gene: TRBD2
v_gene: TRBV10-3
j_gene: TRBJ2-1

CDR3aa: CASRMTSGIETQYF
d_gene: TRBD2
v_gene: TRBV2
j_gene: TRBJ2-5

CDR3aa: CASSEALSLRETQYF
d_gene: NA
v_gene: TRBV6-1
j_gene: TRBJ2-5

CDR3aa: CASSAPVSETQYF
d_gene: NA
v_gene: TRBV9
j_gene: TRBJ2-5

CDR3aa: CASSLGNSGRRTDTQYF
d_gene: TRBD2
v_gene: TRBV7-9
j_gene: TRBJ2-3